The sequence of this TCR beta chain was determined in a study of blood T cell repertoires in COVID-19. Study information: The study drew acute and convalescent COVID-19 samples from the United States, Italy and Spain. T cells, B-cell-depleted T cells, or PBMCs supplied cDNA or gDNA.

Per the study methods: Reference gene primer amplification gave nucleated cell count estimates. The method was immunoSEQ multiplex PCR; TCRdb's version includes in-frame clones alone and lacks a portion of them. The DNA was the basis for D and trimming; V, J and clone size are from that table. This sample has a few hundred thousand clones, with less than 90% found just once. CDR3 length: 11 residues. From germline, CDR1 is DFQATT and CDR2 SNEGSKA (reference sequence). Between the trimmed V and J ends, which lost 6 bases and 6 bases, there was a span of 12 bases. Sequencing was carried out using peripheral blood. The receptor's source is a man in his sixties who had recovered from COVID-19. The gene calls are TRBV20-1 and TRBJ2-7; TRBD1 is a possible D gene (5 bases). This CDR3 reads CSATTAVEQYF. The CDR3 nucleotides read TGCAGTGCAACGACAGCCGTCGAGCAGTACTTC.